The 22 T cell receptor beta chains below come from one sample, sequenced in a study of identical twins. TCRdb re-called the 5' RACE reads through MiXCR, storing one row per CDR3 protein. The profile shows fewer than 900,000 distinct CDR3 sequences, over 15% of them singletons. The same specimen was also included in a second study, on T cells expressing NK-cell markers.

The sample consisted of PBMCs. The receptors come from a woman aged 18-35 years in good health.

This chain uses TRBV6-2 or TRBV6-3 with TRBJ2-1; possibly TRBD1 or TRBD2 for D (5 bases each). Germline CDR1 and CDR2: MNHEY and SVGEGT. The V end was cut by 4 bases, the J end by 5 bases, with 21 bases between. The CDR3 runs to 17 residues. The CDR3 region has the DNA TGTGCCAGCAGTTGGAGGCCGGACACGGGGAAAAACAATGAGCAGTTCTTC. Translated: CASSWRPDTGKNNEQFF.

The chain combines TRBV7-9 with TRBJ2-1; D possibly uses TRBD1 or TRBD2 (5 bases each). V was clipped by 2 bases and J by 6 bases, with 14 bases between them. There are 15 residues in the CDR3. Germline CDR1 SEHNR, CDR2 FQNEAQ (reference sequence). CDR3 sequence reads: CASSLSGTRANEQFF. The CDR3 bases are TGTGCCAGCAGCTTATCGGGGACCCGTGCCAATGAGCAGTTCTTC. Complete variable domain (other parts from reference TRBV7-9 and TRBJ2-1): DTGVSQNPRHKITKRGQNVTFRCDPISEHNRLYWYRQTLGQGPEFLTYFQNEAQLEKSRLLSDRFSAERPKGSFSTLEIQRTEQGDSAMYLCASSLSGTRANEQFFGPGTRLTVL.

This clonotype was seen repeatedly, ten times or more. The chain carries TRBV20-1 and TRBJ1-2; tentative D call: TRBD1 (6 bases). Germline CDR1 reads DFQATT; CDR2 reads SNEGSKA (reference sequence). Trimming pared 2 bases from V and 8 bases from J, leaving 15 bases between. There are 13 residues in the CDR3. The CDR3 loop is CSARTYTGKGYTF. DNA for the CDR3: TGCAGTGCTAGAACCTACACAGGGAAAGGCTACACCTTC.

This chain joins TRBV12-3 or TRBV12-4 and TRBJ1-1; D is perhaps TRBD1 (6 bases). The CDR3 consists of 14 residues. V lost 7 bases and J 5 bases, leaving 17 bases between the germline ends. The CDR3 DNA sequence: TGTGCCAGCATCCCTGGGGGCGGGAGGACTGAAGCTTTCTTT. This translates into CASIPGGGRTEAFF.

This clonotype appeared a few times. This chain connects TRBV2 to TRBJ1-3, with no clear D. V shed 4 bases and J shed 4 bases, with 5 bases lying between them. Germline loops: CDR1 SNHLY, CDR2 FYNNEI. The CDR3 runs 12 residues. This CDR3 is CASSVLGNTIYF. CDR3 sequence (DNA): TGTGCCAGCAGTGTCCTGGGAAACACCATATATTTT.

This chain links TRBV10-3 with TRBJ2-3; D uncertain. Germline V CDR1 and CDR2: ENHRY, SYGVKD. V was trimmed by 8 bases and J by 0 bases, leaving 12 bases between them. CDR3 length equals 14 residues. CDR3 sequence: CAIGVGRSTDTQYF. The CDR3 DNA is TGTGCCATCGGGGTCGGCAGGAGCACAGATACGCAGTATTTT.

The gene calls are TRBV4-3 and TRBJ1-3; D is unresolved. The CDR3 loop spans 17 amino acids. The V and J ends lost 0 bases and 0 bases respectively, with 12 bases between them. Looked up from germline, CDR1 is LGHNA and CDR2 is YSLEER. For the CDR3, the DNA is TGCGCCAGCAGCCAAGATCTGGGTGGGAGCTCTGGAAACACCATATATTTT. This encodes CASSQDLGGSSGNTIYF.

This clonotype has only one observation. The CDR3 is CASSLDAGVSEQYF. The CDR3 region has the DNA TGTGCCAGCAGCTTAGATGCGGGAGTCAGCGAGCAGTACTTC. The chain links TRBV7-2 to TRBJ2-7; TRBD2 agrees at 7 bases. V lost 1 base and J lost 6; bases outside the gene matches: 6. Germline V CDR1 and CDR2: SGHTA, FQGNSA. This CDR3 contains 14 residues.

This clonotype was detected only a few times. This rearrangement joins TRBV6-5 to TRBJ2-1; D is perhaps TRBD1 (5 bases). The CDR3 contains 12 residues. In germline, CDR1 is MNHEY, CDR2 SVGAGI. With 3 bases removed from V and 9 bases from J, the gap between germline ends came to 9 bases. DNA of the CDR3: TGTGCCAGCAGTTATCAGGGAATTGAGCAGTTCTTC. Protein product: CASSYQGIEQFF.

The J gene is TRBJ2-5, the V gene TRBV12-3 or TRBV12-4, with D hard to call. CDR3 size: 15 residues. Trimming took 2 bases from V and 4 from J, leaving 14 bases between them. DNA for the CDR3: TGTGCCAGCAGTTTACTGGCCGGGCTACGAGAGACCCAGTACTTC. It specifies CASSLLAGLRETQYF.

The table lists this clonotype with a few counts. The chain combines TRBV25-1 with TRBJ2-7, with 7 bases identical to TRBD1. Unmatched junction bases numbered 8, after V lost 3 bases and J lost 3 bases. Germline assignment: CDR1 MGHDK and CDR2 SYGVNS. The CDR3 extends over 15 amino acids. CDR3 coding DNA: TGTGCCAGCAGTGACCTTGGACAGGCTCGCTACGAGCAGTACTTC. Translation gives CASSDLGQARYEQYF.

J is TRBJ2-1 and V is TRBV6-5; either TRBD1 or TRBD2 may fit D (5 bases each). CDR1 MNHEY and CDR2 SVGAGI come from the germline V gene. V shed 2 bases and J shed 7 bases, with 24 bases lying between them. The CDR3 has 18 amino acids. This chain's CDR3 is CASSYPNRDLQNRNEQFF. The CDR3 DNA reads TGTGCCAGCAGTTACCCGAATAGGGACCTCCAAAATAGGAATGAGCAGTTCTTC.

There are a few counts of this clonotype. The chain links TRBV14 to TRBJ1-1; D call uncertain. CDR1 SGHDN and CDR2 FVKESK come from the germline V gene. Trimming cost V 4 bases and J 10 bases, with 28 bases left between them. The CDR3 is made up of 17 amino acids. The CDR3 here is CASSLLKMEGPPPGAFF. CDR3 sequence (DNA): TGTGCCAGCAGCCTTCTTAAGATGGAGGGTCCCCCCCCTGGAGCTTTCTTT.

This chain joins TRBV5-1 and TRBJ2-3, with TRBD1 matching 7 bases. The CDR3 has 16 amino acids. The V gene's germline CDR1 is SGHRS and CDR2 YFSETQ. V lost 0 bases to trimming and J lost 4 bases; unmatched junction nucleotides: 8. The CDR3 bases are TGCGCCAGCAGCTTGGTAGAGACAGGGATCGCAGATACGCAGTATTTT. This codes for CASSLVETGIADTQYF. The complete variable domain, with remaining parts taken from reference TRBV5-1 and TRBJ2-3, reads KAGVTQTPRYLIKTRGQQVTLSCSPISGHRSVSWYQQTPGQGLQFLFEYFSETQRNKGNFPGRFSGRQFSNSRSEMNVSTLELGDSALYLCASSLVETGIADTQYFGPGTRLTVL.

Only a few counts were recorded for this clonotype. The rearrangement links TRBV4-1 to TRBJ2-7; D gene unclear. Trimming took 0 bases from V and 2 from J, leaving 8 bases between them. The CDR3 covers 14 residues. Germline CDR1 MGHRA, CDR2 YSYEKL. CDR3 nucleotides: TGCGCCAGCAGCCAAGAGGCAGTTACCTACGAGCAGTACTTC. It is translated as CASSQEAVTYEQYF.

This clonotype has a handful of counts. The J gene is TRBJ2-3, the V gene TRBV6-5; D ambiguous. The CDR3 spans 16 residues. The V gene's germline CDR1 is MNHEY and CDR2 SVGAGI. Trimming pared 1 base from V and 0 bases from J, leaving 11 bases between. The CDR3 reads CASSYWSPQSTDTQYF. The CDR3 nucleotides read TGTGCCAGCAGTTACTGGTCCCCCCAAAGCACAGATACGCAGTATTTT.

This clonotype was detected a few times. The CDR3, as DNA: TGTGCCAGCAGCCTACCCGGGACAGAGGTGAACACTGAAGCTTTCTTT. It specifies CASSLPGTEVNTEAFF. V gene TRBV5-6 combines with J gene TRBJ1-1; TRBD1 matches 7 bases. The CDR3 consists of 16 residues. Germline CDR1 and CDR2: SGHDT and YYEEEE. V was pared by 4 bases and J by 0 bases, with 9 bases of the junction left unmatched.

J is TRBJ2-1 and V is TRBV29-1; TRBD1 or TRBD2 may be the D gene (5 bases each). V lost 7 bases and J 10 bases, leaving 20 bases between the germline ends. Per the germline V gene, CDR1 is SQVTM and CDR2 is ANQGSEA. CDR3 length: 13 residues. The CDR3 sequence is CSAQAVGVGEQFF. CDR3 sequence (DNA): TGCAGCGCACAGGCTGTGGGGGTCGGAGAGCAGTTCTTC.

There are a few counts of this clonotype. The chain uses TRBV7-2 and TRBJ1-1; TRBD1 might be the D (5 bases). Germline V CDR1 and CDR2: SGHTA, FQGNSA. CDR3 length: 11 residues. V was clipped by 5 bases and J by 10 bases, with 11 bases between them. For the CDR3, the DNA is TGTGCCAGCAGCCTGTTAGGGGTAGCTTTCTTT. Encoded protein: CASSLLGVAFF.

This sequence joins TRBV7-9 and TRBJ2-1; no definite D call. The germline V gene encodes CDR1 SEHNR and CDR2 FQNEAQ (reference sequence). This CDR3 is built from 13 residues. V was pared by 6 bases and J by 1 base, with 7 bases between. The CDR3 loop reads CASRDQSYNEQFF. The CDR3 DNA sequence: TGTGCCAGCAGGGACCAGTCCTACAATGAGCAGTTCTTC.

The chain links TRBV10-3 to TRBJ2-6, with 8 positions matching TRBD1. This CDR3 has 18 amino acids. V shed 6 bases and J 0 bases; nucleotides not matched to a gene: 10. In germline, CDR1 is ENHRY, CDR2 SYGVKD. The CDR3 DNA reads as TGTGCCATCAGGGGACAGGATGGGGACCCCTCTGGGGCCAACGTCCTGACTTTC. This gives the protein CAIRGQDGDPSGANVLTF.

The chain couples TRBV6-1 to TRBJ2-1, with TRBD2 identical over 7 bases. The V segment lost 7 bases and the J segment 2 bases; nucleotides outside the gene matches: 11. The CDR3 runs 16 residues. Germline loops: CDR1 MNHNS, CDR2 SASEGT. The CDR3 region is CASTPRPGGPYNEQFF. DNA for the CDR3: TGTGCCAGCACCCCCCGCCCGGGGGGACCCTACAATGAGCAGTTCTTC.